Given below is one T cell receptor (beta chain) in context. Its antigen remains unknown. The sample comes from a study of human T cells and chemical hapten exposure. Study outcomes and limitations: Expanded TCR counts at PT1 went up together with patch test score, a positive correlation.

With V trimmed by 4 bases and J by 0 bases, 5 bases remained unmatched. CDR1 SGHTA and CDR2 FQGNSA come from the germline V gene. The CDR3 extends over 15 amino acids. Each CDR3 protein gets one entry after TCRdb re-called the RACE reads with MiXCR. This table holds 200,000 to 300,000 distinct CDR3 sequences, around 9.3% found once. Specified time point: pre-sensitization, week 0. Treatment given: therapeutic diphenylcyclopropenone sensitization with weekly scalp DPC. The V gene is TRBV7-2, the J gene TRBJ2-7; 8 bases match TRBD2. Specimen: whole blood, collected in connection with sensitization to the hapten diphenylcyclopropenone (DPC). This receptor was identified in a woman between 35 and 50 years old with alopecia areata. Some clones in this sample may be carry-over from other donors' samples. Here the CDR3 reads CASSSTSGASYEQYF. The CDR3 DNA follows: TGTGCCAGCAGCTCCACTAGCGGAGCCTCCTACGAGCAGTACTTC. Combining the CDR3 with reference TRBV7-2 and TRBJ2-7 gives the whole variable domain GAGVSQSPSNKVTEKGKDVELRCDPISGHTALYWYRQSLGQGLEFLIYFQGNSAPDKSGLPSDRFSAERTGGSVSTLTIQRTQQEDSAVYLCASSSTSGASYEQYFGPGTRLTVT.